The rows below give T cell receptor beta chains drawn from one sample of a study of T cells after yellow fever vaccination. From the 5' RACE reads, TCRdb called clonotypes with MiXCR, one entry per CDR3 protein. The sample shows around 200,000 distinct CDR3 sequences, 9.5% to 12% of them seen only once. This specimen was CD8+ T cells sorted from PBMCs, taken 15 days after the yellow fever booster vaccination. The receptors derive from a man between 18 and 29 years old who received the YFV17D yellow fever vaccine. Both conserved end residues are part of each CDR3.

J gene: TRBJ2-7; V gene: TRBV20-1; CDR3 protein: CSARRDSLYEQYF
J gene: TRBJ2-5; V gene: TRBV11-2; CDR3 protein: CASSPSWGADQRTQYF
J gene: TRBJ1-2; V gene: TRBV7-9; CDR3 protein: CASSLLPRGENYGYTF
J gene: TRBJ2-3; V gene: TRBV12-3/TRBV12-4; CDR3 protein: CASSPRPVFTDTQYF
J gene: TRBJ1-4; V gene: TRBV7-9; CDR3 protein: CASSHRGDWEKLFF
J gene: TRBJ2-3; V gene: TRBV19; CDR3 protein: CASSMVAGYTDTQYF
J gene: TRBJ1-5; V gene: TRBV6-5; CDR3 protein: CASSYSEGQPQHF
J gene: TRBJ2-5; V gene: TRBV7-2; CDR3 protein: CASSFWVGETQYF
J gene: TRBJ2-3; V gene: TRBV5-1; CDR3 protein: CASSLAGSLDTQYF
J gene: TRBJ1-2; V gene: TRBV7-9; CDR3 protein: CASSLPGGNYGYTF
J gene: TRBJ2-1; V gene: TRBV10-2; CDR3 protein: CASERQGSYNEQFF
J gene: TRBJ1-4; V gene: TRBV4-1; CDR3 protein: CASSQGQGATNEKLFF
J gene: TRBJ2-7; V gene: TRBV5-4; CDR3 protein: CASSVTPSYEQYF
J gene: TRBJ2-1; V gene: TRBV3-1; CDR3 protein: CASSRPTSSQFF
J gene: TRBJ2-6; V gene: TRBV27; CDR3 protein: CASSLLGAGSGGGANVLTF
J gene: TRBJ1-5; V gene: TRBV12-3/TRBV12-4; CDR3 protein: CASSSMNQPQHF
J gene: TRBJ2-1; V gene: TRBV4-1; CDR3 protein: CASSQAAPPGNNEQFF
J gene: TRBJ2-1; V gene: TRBV4-2; CDR3 protein: CASRSGLAIYNEQFF
J gene: TRBJ2-7; V gene: TRBV5-1; CDR3 protein: CASSLRAGDLSSYEQYF
J gene: TRBJ1-1; V gene: TRBV29-1; CDR3 protein: CSVGPGGLRTEAFF
J gene: TRBJ1-2; V gene: TRBV28; CDR3 protein: CASFRGEGYTF
J gene: TRBJ2-7; V gene: TRBV4-3; CDR3 protein: CASSQDMGQPYEQYF
J gene: TRBJ2-1; V gene: TRBV27; CDR3 protein: CASSATGSSYNEQFF
J gene: TRBJ2-7; V gene: TRBV7-9; CDR3 protein: CASSPREGGYEQYF
J gene: TRBJ2-3; V gene: TRBV6-6; CDR3 protein: CASSYFSGGDADTQYF
J gene: TRBJ2-3; V gene: TRBV10-3; CDR3 protein: CAISGSAGEGGLDTQYF
J gene: TRBJ2-1; V gene: TRBV11-2; CDR3 protein: CASSLVQRYNEQFF
J gene: TRBJ1-4; V gene: TRBV5-5; CDR3 protein: CASSLQGRANEKLFF
J gene: TRBJ1-2; V gene: TRBV14; CDR3 protein: CASSHDRAGYTF
J gene: TRBJ2-2; V gene: TRBV6-1; CDR3 protein: CASSEWGPGELFF
J gene: TRBJ2-2; V gene: TRBV2; CDR3 protein: CASTHLVTGELFF
J gene: TRBJ1-2; V gene: TRBV4-3; CDR3 protein: CASSTFAGSNYGYTF
J gene: TRBJ2-1; V gene: TRBV20-1; CDR3 protein: CSARDGGSAYNEQFF
J gene: TRBJ2-2; V gene: TRBV4-2; CDR3 protein: CASSQGSAGATGELFF
J gene: TRBJ2-5; V gene: TRBV6-4; CDR3 protein: CASSPSPQETQYF
J gene: TRBJ2-7; V gene: TRBV12-3/TRBV12-4; CDR3 protein: CASSLSRYEQYF
J gene: TRBJ2-3; V gene: TRBV4-1; CDR3 protein: CASSPREEDTQYF
J gene: TRBJ2-1; V gene: TRBV10-1; CDR3 protein: CASSESLGAYNEQFF
J gene: TRBJ1-5; V gene: TRBV6-2/TRBV6-3; CDR3 protein: CASSYPRGQPQHF
J gene: TRBJ2-2; V gene: TRBV12-3/TRBV12-4; CDR3 protein: CASIQGANTGELFF
J gene: TRBJ1-2; V gene: TRBV6-5; CDR3 protein: CASSPNRGLGYTF
J gene: TRBJ2-7; V gene: TRBV4-3; CDR3 protein: CASSQWTGESEQYF
J gene: TRBJ2-7; V gene: TRBV5-1; CDR3 protein: CASSQRTGPSYEQYF
J gene: TRBJ2-1; V gene: TRBV4-3; CDR3 protein: CASSQDWPQGPYNEQFF
J gene: TRBJ1-5; V gene: TRBV28; CDR3 protein: CASSLIRDQPQHF
J gene: TRBJ1-1; V gene: TRBV19; CDR3 protein: CASSGRDRGGPEAFF
J gene: TRBJ1-2; V gene: TRBV6-5; CDR3 protein: CASSYSVSGQNGYTF
J gene: TRBJ1-2; V gene: TRBV20-1; CDR3 protein: CSARNTGGYTF
J gene: TRBJ1-6; V gene: TRBV4-1; CDR3 protein: CASSQDTARRGDSPLHF
J gene: TRBJ2-3; V gene: TRBV4-3; CDR3 protein: CASSQDRLAVTDTQYF
J gene: TRBJ1-4; V gene: TRBV21-1; CDR3 protein: CASSRDRGRRTNEKLFF
J gene: TRBJ1-5; V gene: TRBV27; CDR3 protein: CASSLYPGLNQPQHF
J gene: TRBJ1-5; V gene: TRBV6-1; CDR3 protein: CATRGGTGAPPQHF
J gene: TRBJ2-1; V gene: TRBV4-1; CDR3 protein: CASSLQYNEQFF
J gene: TRBJ2-1; V gene: TRBV10-3; CDR3 protein: CAIDNEGTEQFF
J gene: TRBJ1-1; V gene: TRBV4-3; CDR3 protein: CASSQDRAGWGKTEAFF
J gene: TRBJ1-2; V gene: TRBV6-1; CDR3 protein: CASSEGDSLYGYTF
J gene: TRBJ2-5; V gene: TRBV24-1; CDR3 protein: CATSDFSTSGVPSYQETQYF
J gene: TRBJ1-4; V gene: TRBV4-1; CDR3 protein: CASSQLGPANEKLFF
J gene: TRBJ2-7; V gene: TRBV7-9; CDR3 protein: CASSLSFSLYEQYF